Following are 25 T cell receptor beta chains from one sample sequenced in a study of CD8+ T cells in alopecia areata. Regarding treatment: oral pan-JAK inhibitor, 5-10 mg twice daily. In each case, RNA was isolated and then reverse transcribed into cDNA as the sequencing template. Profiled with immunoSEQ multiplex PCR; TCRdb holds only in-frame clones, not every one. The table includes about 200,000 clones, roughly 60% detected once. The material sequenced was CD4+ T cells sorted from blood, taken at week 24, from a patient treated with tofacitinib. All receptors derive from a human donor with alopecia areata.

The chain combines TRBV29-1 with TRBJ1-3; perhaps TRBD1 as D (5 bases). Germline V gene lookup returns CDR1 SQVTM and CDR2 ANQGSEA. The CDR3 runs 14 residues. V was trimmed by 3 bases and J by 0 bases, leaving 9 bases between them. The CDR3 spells CSVDGTDSGNTIYF. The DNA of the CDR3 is TGCAGCGTTGATGGGACGGACTCTGGAAACACCATATATTTT.

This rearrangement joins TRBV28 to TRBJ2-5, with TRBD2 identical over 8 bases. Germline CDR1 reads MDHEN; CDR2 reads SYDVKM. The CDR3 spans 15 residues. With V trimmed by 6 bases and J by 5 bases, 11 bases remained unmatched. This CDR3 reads CASRDLGRGAETQYF. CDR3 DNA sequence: TGTGCCAGCAGAGACCTCGGGAGGGGGGCGGAGACCCAGTACTTC. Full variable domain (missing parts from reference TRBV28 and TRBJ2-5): DVKVTQSSRYLVKRTGEKVFLECVQDMDHENMFWYRQDPGLGLRLIYFSYDVKMKEKGDIPEGYSVSREKKERFSLILESASTNQTSMYLCASRDLGRGAETQYFGPGTRLLVL.

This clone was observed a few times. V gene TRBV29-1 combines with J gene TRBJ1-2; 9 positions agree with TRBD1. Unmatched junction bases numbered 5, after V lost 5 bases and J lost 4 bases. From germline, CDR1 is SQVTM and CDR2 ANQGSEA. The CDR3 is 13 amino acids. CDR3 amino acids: CSVLGQGLYGYTF. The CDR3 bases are TGCAGCGTTCTCGGACAGGGGCTCTATGGCTACACCTTC.

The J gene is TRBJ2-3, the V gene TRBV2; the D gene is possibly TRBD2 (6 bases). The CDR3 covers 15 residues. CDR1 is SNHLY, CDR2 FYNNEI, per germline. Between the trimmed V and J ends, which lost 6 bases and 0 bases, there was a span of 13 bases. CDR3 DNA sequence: TGTGCCAGCAGAAAAGAGGGACTTAGCACAGATACGCAGTATTTT. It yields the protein CASRKEGLSTDTQYF.

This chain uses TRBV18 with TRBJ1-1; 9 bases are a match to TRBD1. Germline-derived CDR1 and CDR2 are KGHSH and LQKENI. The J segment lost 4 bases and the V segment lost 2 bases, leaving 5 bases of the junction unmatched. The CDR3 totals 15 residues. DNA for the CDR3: TGTGCCAGCTCACCATCCTACAGGGGGCTCACTGAAGCTTTCTTT. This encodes CASSPSYRGLTEAFF.

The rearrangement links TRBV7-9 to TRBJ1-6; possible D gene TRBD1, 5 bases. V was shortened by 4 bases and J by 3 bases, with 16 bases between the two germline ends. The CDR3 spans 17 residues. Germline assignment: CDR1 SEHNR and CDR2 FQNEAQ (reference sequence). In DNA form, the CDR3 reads TGTGCCAGCAGCTCCCTTGGGACGGGTATCTATAATTCACCCCTCCACTTT. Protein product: CASSSLGTGIYNSPLHF.

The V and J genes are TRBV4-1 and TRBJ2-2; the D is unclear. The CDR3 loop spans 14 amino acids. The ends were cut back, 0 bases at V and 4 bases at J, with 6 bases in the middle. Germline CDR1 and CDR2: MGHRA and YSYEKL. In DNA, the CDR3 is TGCGCCAGCAGCCAAGATAGCCGCACCGGGGAGCTGTTTTTT. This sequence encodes CASSQDSRTGELFF.

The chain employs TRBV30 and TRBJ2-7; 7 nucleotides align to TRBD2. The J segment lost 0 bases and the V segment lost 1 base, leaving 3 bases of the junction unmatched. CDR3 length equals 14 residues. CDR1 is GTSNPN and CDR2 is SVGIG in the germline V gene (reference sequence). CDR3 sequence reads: CAWSAGGSSYEQYF. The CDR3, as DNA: TGTGCCTGGAGTGCCGGCGGGAGCTCCTACGAGCAGTACTTC. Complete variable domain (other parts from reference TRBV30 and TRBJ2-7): SQTIHQWPATLVQPVGSPLSLECTVEGTSNPNLYWYRQAAGRGLQLLFYSVGIGQISSEVPQNLSASRPQDRQFILSSKKLLLSDSGFYLCAWSAGGSSYEQYFGPGTRLTVT.

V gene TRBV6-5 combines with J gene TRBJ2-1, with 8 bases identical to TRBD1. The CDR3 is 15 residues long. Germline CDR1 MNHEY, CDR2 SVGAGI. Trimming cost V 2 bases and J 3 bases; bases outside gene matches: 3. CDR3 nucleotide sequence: TGTGCCAGCAGTTACGCAGGGGGCTTCTACAATGAGCAGTTCTTC. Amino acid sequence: CASSYAGGFYNEQFF.

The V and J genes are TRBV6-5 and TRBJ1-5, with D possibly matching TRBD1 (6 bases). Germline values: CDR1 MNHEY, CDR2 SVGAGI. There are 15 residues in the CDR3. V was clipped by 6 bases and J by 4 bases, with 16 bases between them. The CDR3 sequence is CASRGSGVGNQPQHF. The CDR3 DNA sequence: TGTGCCAGCAGGGGCTCAGGGGTAGGGAATCAGCCCCAGCATTTT.

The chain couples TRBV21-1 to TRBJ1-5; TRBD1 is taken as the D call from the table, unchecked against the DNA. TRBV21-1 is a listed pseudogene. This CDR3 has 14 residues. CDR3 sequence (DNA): TGTGCCAGCAGCAAAGAAACAAAAAATCAGCCCCAGCATTTT. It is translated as CASSKETKNQPQHF.

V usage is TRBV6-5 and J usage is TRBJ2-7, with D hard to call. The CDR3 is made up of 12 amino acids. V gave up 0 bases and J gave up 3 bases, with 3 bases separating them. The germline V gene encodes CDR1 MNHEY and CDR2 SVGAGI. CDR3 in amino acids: CASSYSLYEQYF. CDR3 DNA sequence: TGTGCCAGCAGTTACTCTCTCTACGAGCAGTACTTC.

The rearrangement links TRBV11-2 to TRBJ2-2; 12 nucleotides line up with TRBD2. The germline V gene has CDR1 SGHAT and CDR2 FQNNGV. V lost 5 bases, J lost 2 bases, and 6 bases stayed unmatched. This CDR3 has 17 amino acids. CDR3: CASSDSGLAGNTGELFF. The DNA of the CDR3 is TGTGCCAGCAGCGACAGCGGACTAGCGGGAAACACCGGGGAGCTGTTTTTT.

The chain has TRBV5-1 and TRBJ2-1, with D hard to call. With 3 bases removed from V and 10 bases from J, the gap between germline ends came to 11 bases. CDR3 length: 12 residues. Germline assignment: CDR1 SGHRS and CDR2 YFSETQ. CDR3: CASSSNLGEQFF. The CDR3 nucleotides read TGCGCCAGCAGCTCTAATCTAGGGGAGCAGTTCTTC.

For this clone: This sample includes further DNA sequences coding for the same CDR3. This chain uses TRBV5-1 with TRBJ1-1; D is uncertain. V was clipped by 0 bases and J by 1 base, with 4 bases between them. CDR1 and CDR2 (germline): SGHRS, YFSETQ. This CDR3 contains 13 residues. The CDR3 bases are TGCGCCAGCAGCTTGGGGGGGAACACTGAAGCTTTCTTT. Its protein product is CASSLGGNTEAFF.

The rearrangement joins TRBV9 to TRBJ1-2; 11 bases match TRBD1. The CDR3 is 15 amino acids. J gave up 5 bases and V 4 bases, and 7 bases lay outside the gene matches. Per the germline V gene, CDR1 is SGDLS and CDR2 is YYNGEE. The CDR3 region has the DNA TGTGCCAGCAGCTCCCGGGACAGGGGGGAGTATGGCTACACCTTC. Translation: CASSSRDRGEYGYTF.

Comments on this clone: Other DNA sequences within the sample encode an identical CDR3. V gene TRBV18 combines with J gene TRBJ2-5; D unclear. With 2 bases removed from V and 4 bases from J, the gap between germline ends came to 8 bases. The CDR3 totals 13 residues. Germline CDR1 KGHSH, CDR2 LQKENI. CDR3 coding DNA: TGTGCCAGCTCACCAATACCTGGAGAGACCCAGTACTTC. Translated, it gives CASSPIPGETQYF. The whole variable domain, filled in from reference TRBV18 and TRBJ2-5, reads NAGVMQNPRHLVRRRGQEARLRCSPMKGHSHVYWYRQLPEEGLKFMVYLQKENIIDESGMPKERFSAEFPKEGPSILRIQQVVRGDSAAYFCASSPIPGETQYFGPGTRLLVL.

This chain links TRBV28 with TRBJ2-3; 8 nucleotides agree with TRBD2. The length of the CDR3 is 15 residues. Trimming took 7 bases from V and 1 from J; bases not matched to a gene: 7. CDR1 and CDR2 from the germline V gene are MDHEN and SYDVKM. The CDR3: CASKPPLAGTDTQYF. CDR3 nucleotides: TGTGCCAGCAAACCCCCACTAGCGGGCACAGATACGCAGTATTTT.

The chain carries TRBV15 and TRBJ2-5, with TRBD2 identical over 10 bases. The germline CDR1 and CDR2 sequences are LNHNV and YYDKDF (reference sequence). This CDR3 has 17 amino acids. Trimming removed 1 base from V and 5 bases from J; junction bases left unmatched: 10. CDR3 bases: TGTGCCACCAGCAGAGGTCTCCTTACTAGCGGGATTGAGACCCAGTACTTC. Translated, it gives CATSRGLLTSGIETQYF.

The CDR3 loop is CANGDQKSHEQYF. For the CDR3, the DNA is TGTGCCAATGGGGACCAGAAATCCCACGAGCAGTACTTC. The chain is built from TRBV10-3 and TRBJ2-7; TRBD1 or TRBD2 may be the D gene (5 bases each). Trimming removed 10 bases from V and 5 bases from J, with 18 bases in between. The CDR3 sequence is 13 residues long. Germline V CDR1 and CDR2: ENHRY, SYGVKD.

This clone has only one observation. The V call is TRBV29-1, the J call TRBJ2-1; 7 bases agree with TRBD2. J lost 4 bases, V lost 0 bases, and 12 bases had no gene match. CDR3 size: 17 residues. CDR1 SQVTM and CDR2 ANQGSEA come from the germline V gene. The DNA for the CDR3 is TGCAGCGTTGAAGATGGGGTAGGGACGGGAGGATACAATGAGCAGTTCTTC. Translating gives CSVEDGVGTGGYNEQFF.

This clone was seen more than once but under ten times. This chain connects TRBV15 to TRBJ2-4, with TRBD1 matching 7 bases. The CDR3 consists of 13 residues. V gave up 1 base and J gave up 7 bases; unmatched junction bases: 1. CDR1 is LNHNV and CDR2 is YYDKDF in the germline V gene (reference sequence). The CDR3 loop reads CATSRGQGNIQYF. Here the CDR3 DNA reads TGTGCCACCAGCAGAGGACAGGGCAACATTCAGTACTTC.

CDR3 bases: TGTGCCAGCAGTCCGGGACAGGGATATGGCTACACCTTC. Translated, it gives CASSPGQGYGYTF. V usage is TRBV7-9 and J usage is TRBJ1-2; 9 nucleotides align to TRBD1. J gave up 5 bases and V 6 bases, and 4 bases lay outside the gene matches. Germline CDR1 is SEHNR and CDR2 is FQNEAQ (reference sequence). CDR3 length: 13 residues.

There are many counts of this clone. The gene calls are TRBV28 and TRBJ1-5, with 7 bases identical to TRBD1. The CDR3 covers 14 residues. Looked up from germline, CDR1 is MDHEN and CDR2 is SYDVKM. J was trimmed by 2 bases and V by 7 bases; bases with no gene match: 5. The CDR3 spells CASTRGIGNQPQHF. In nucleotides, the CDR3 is TGTGCCAGCACCAGGGGGATCGGCAATCAGCCCCAGCATTTT.

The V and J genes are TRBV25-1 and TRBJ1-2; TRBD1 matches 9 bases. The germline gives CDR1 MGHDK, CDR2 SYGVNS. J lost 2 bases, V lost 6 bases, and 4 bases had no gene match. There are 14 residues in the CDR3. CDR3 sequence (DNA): TGTGCCAGCAGCAGACAGGGGGAGAACTATGGCTACACCTTC. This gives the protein CASSRQGENYGYTF.